This TCR beta chain stems from a study of blood T cell repertoires in COVID-19. Only in-frame clones appear in the TCRdb table, and some are missing; sequencing was by immunoSEQ multiplex PCR. The sample shows about 360,000 clones, 80% to 90% of them seen only once. V dropped 2 bases and J dropped 3 bases, with 17 bases sitting between them. Germline values: CDR1 MNHEY, CDR2 SMNVEV (reference sequence). The CDR3 runs 16 residues. The receptor's source is a man aged 25 to 45 with active or convalescent COVID-19. This sequence joins TRBV27 and TRBJ2-7; D might be TRBD1 (6 bases). What was sequenced was peripheral blood. The CDR3 coding sequence is TGTGCCAGCAGTTTAAGGGGGATAGGGAGCGGCTACGAGCAGTACTTC. This gives the protein CASSLRGIGSGYEQYF.